Listed below are T cell receptor beta chains from one sample, sequenced in a study of cytomegalovirus exposure and HLA in healthy donors. This table comes from immunoSEQ multiplex PCR, and its TCRdb copy is limited to in-frame clones, with some not included. Of more than 150,000 clones detected, roughly four fifths appear once; the ten largest clones hold 1.5% to 2%. Sequenced input: PBMCs. These TCRs come from a man aged 18 to 29 in good health and CMV-seronegative. Each CDR3 is given with its conserved first and last residue. A D gene is named only where the DNA matches it firmly. A row's size may be missing; if present it is once, few, many or a size class.

TRBJ2-3 - - TRBV28 CASSIRPGQATQYF TGTGCCAGCAGTATCAGACCGGGACAAGCGACGCAGTATTTT
TRBJ2-5 - TRBD2 TRBV5-1 CASSTNSGGRGETQYF TGCGCCAGCAGCACCAATAGCGGGGGGCGTGGGGAGACCCAGTACTTC
TRBJ1-4 - - TRBV15 CATSGVGEKLFF TGTGCCACCAGCGGAGTCGGTGAAAAACTGTTTTTT
TRBJ2-5 - - TRBV28 CASSTPQGTETQYF TGTGCCAGCAGTACCCCACAGGGAACGGAGACCCAGTACTTC
TRBJ2-1 few TRBD2 TRBV10-3 CAISDSGGDYNEQFF TGTGCCATCAGTGATAGCGGGGGGGATTACAATGAGCAGTTCTTC
TRBJ1-6 - TRBD1 TRBV6-5 CASSQGGGYNSPLHF TGTGCCAGCAGCCAAGGGGGCGGGTATAATTCACCCCTCCACTTT
TRBJ1-5 - - TRBV6-1 CASSATDSNQPQHF TGTGCCAGCAGTGCGACAGATAGCAATCAGCCCCAGCATTTT
TRBJ2-3 - TRBD2 TRBV7-8 CASSQISGGAGGTQYF TGTGCCAGCAGCCAAATTAGCGGGGGGGCTGGCGGTACGCAGTATTTT
TRBJ1-4 once TRBD1 TRBV28 CASSLGDRLEKLFF TGTGCCAGCAGTTTAGGGGACAGGCTTGAAAAACTGTTTTTT
TRBJ1-4 - - TRBV6-5 CASSRTSTNEKLFF TGTGCCAGCAGCCGGACATCAACTAATGAAAAACTGTTTTTT
TRBJ1-2 - - TRBV9 CASSADGGGGYTF TGTGCCAGCAGCGCGGACGGCGGGGGAGGCTACACCTTC
TRBJ2-7 once TRBD2 TRBV18 CASSPGTSGVYEQYF TGTGCCAGCTCACCCGGGACTAGCGGGGTATACGAGCAGTACTTC
TRBJ2-7 - TRBD1 TRBV6-5 CASTLDRGGYEQYF TGTGCCAGCACCTTGGACAGGGGCGGGTACGAGCAGTACTTC
TRBJ2-7 - - TRBV5-1 CASSGTTGSGVSYEQYF TGCGCCAGCAGCGGAACGACAGGGTCGGGGGTCTCCTACGAGCAGTACTTC
TRBJ2-5 - - TRBV7-2 CASSHTSGVLETQYF TGTGCCAGCAGCCACACCTCAGGGGTCCTAGAGACCCAGTACTTC
TRBJ1-2 - TRBD1 TRBV7-9 CASSPGGGGYGYTF TGTGCCAGCAGCCCAGGGGGCGGAGGCTATGGCTACACCTTC
TRBJ1-2 - - TRBV30 CALGTGRNYGYTF TGTGCCCTAGGTACAGGGCGCAACTATGGCTACACCTTC
TRBJ1-4 - - TRBV7-2 CASSLLGQVSEKLFF TGTGCCAGCAGCTTATTGGGCCAGGTCTCTGAAAAACTGTTTTTT
TRBJ1-3 - - TRBV5-4 CASSFRVGNTIYF TGTGCCAGCAGCTTTCGGGTTGGAAACACCATATATTTT
TRBJ1-5 few - TRBV30 CAWSTPGHPYSNQPQHF TGTGCCTGGAGTACGCCGGGACACCCATATAGCAATCAGCCCCAGCATTTT
TRBJ2-7 - TRBD1 TRBV19 CASSTGTGLYEQYF TGTGCCAGTAGTACCGGGACAGGGTTGTACGAGCAGTACTTC
TRBJ2-1 - - TRBV19 CASSARGVNEQFF TGTGCCAGTAGCGCCAGGGGAGTCAATGAGCAGTTCTTC